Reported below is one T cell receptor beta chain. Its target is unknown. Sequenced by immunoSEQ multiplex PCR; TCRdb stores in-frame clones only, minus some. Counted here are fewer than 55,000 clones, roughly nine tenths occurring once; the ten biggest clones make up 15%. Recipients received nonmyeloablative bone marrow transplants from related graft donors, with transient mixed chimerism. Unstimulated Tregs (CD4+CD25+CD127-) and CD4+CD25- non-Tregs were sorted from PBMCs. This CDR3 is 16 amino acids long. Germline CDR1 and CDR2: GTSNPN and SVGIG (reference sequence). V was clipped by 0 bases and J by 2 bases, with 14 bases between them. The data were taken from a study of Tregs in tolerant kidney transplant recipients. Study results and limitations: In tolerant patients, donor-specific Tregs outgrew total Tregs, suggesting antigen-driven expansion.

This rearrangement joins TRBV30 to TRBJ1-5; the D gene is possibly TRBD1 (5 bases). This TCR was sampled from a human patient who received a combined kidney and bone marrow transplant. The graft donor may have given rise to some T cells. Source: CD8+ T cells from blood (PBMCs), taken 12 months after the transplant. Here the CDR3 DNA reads TGTGCCTGGAGTGTGAAGGGGTCATGGGGCAATCAGCCCCAGCATTTT. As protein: CAWSVKGSWGNQPQHF.